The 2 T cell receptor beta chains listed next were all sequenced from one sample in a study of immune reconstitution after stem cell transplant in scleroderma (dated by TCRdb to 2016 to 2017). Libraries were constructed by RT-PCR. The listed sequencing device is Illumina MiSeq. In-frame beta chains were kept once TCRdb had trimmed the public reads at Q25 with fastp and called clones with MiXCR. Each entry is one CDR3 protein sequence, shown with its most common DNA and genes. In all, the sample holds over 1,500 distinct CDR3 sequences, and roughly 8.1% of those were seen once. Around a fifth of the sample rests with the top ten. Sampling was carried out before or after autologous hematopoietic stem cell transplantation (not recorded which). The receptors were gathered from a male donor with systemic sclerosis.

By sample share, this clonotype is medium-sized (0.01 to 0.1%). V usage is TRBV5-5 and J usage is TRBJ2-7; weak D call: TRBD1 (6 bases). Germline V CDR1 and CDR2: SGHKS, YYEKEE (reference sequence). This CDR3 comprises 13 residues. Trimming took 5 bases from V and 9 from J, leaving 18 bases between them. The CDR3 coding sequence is TGTGCCAGCAGTCCGGACAGCTTCCTCGGGCAGTACTTC. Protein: CASSPDSFLGQYF.

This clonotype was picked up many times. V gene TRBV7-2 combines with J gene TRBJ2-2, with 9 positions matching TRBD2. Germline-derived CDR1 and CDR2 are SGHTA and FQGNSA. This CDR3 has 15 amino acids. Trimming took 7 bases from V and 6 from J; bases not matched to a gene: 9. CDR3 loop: CASISQASGAGELFF. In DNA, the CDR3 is TGTGCCAGCATAAGCCAGGCTAGCGGGGCCGGGGAGCTGTTTTTT.